The 23 T cell receptor beta chains below all came from one sample that was sequenced in a study of T cells in Graves' hyperthyroidism and ophthalmopathy. Amplification targeted TCR beta CDR3 regions from RNA transcripts. With the HTBI primer set, the TCR CDR3 went through a first round of RT-PCR. TCRdb re-called the multiplex PCR reads through MiXCR, storing one row per CDR3 protein. The data hold some 800,000 distinct CDR3 sequences, with approximately 40% observed a single time. Input material: blood. These receptors all stem from a man aged 18 to 29 with Graves' hyperthyroidism.

V is TRBV5-5 and J is TRBJ2-7; TRBD2 is a possible D gene (6 bases). Germline V gene lookup returns CDR1 SGHKS and CDR2 YYEKEE (reference sequence). The ends were cut back, 4 bases at V and 2 bases at J, with 16 bases in the middle. CDR3 length equals 15 residues. Here the CDR3 DNA reads TGTGCCAGCAGCCAAGAAGGAGGGCTTACCTACGAGCAGTACTTC. Its protein product is CASSQEGGLTYEQYF.

This clonotype has a handful of counts. This sequence joins TRBV10-3 and TRBJ2-6; no firm D call. V was cut by 2 bases and J by 4 bases, with 0 bases left in between. The CDR3 has 12 residues. The germline V gene encodes CDR1 ENHRY and CDR2 SYGVKD. This CDR3 is CAISEGANVLTF. In DNA form, the CDR3 reads TGTGCCATCAGTGAGGGGGCCAACGTCCTGACTTTC.

The table lists this clonotype with many counts. The V call is TRBV7-9, the J call TRBJ1-1; D unresolved. The CDR3 length is 14 residues. The germline V gene has CDR1 SEHNR and CDR2 FQNEAQ (reference sequence). V was shortened by 1 base and J by 0 bases, with 6 bases between the two germline ends. CDR3 region: CASSLGTLNTEAFF. DNA of the CDR3: TGTGCCAGCAGCTTAGGGACGTTGAACACTGAAGCTTTCTTT.

This clonotype was counted ten times or more. This chain connects TRBV19 to TRBJ1-5, with a possible D match to TRBD1 (6 bases). This CDR3 is 14 amino acids long. V lost 0 bases and J 5 bases, leaving 8 bases between the germline ends. Germline V CDR1 and CDR2: LNHDA, SQIVND (reference sequence). Written as DNA, the CDR3 is TGTGCCAGTAGTATAGAACCAGGGGATCAGCCCCAGCATTTT. Amino acids: CASSIEPGDQPQHF.

The chain links TRBV25-1 to TRBJ1-1; 10 bases match TRBD1. This CDR3 has 16 residues. Germline V lookup: CDR1 MGHDK, CDR2 SYGVNS. Trimming removed 5 bases from V and 5 bases from J; junction bases left unmatched: 11. CDR3 amino acids: CASSTGTGAAGTEAFF. The CDR3, as DNA: TGTGCCAGCAGTACCGGGACAGGGGCCGCAGGAACTGAAGCTTTCTTT.

This clonotype came up many times. The chain uses TRBV9 and TRBJ1-1, with D maybe TRBD1 (5 bases). Germline loops: CDR1 SGDLS, CDR2 YYNGEE. The germline V and J ends were trimmed by 3 bases and 0 bases, with 6 bases remaining between them. This CDR3 is built from 13 residues. CDR3: CASSGDLNTEAFF. CDR3 bases: TGTGCCAGCAGCGGGGACCTGAACACTGAAGCTTTCTTT.

The CDR3 DNA reads as TGCGCCAGCACCAAGGGGCTGGGACCTTCACCCCTCCACTTT. Its translation is CASTKGLGPSPLHF. V usage is TRBV5-1 and J usage is TRBJ1-6; D might be TRBD1 (5 bases). V was trimmed by 6 bases and J by 9 bases, leaving 16 bases between them. The length of the CDR3 is 14 residues. Germline V lookup: CDR1 SGHRS, CDR2 YFSETQ.

A word on this clonotype: A much more abundant neighbour one base away suggests this may be a read error. The conserved phenylalanine or tryptophan is not found at the CDR3 terminus, so this likely reflects a read error. The chain employs TRBV2 and TRBJ1-6; D is undetermined. Germline V gene sequence: CDR1 SNHLY, CDR2 FYNNEI. The CDR3 is 15 residues long. V lost 6 bases and J lost 6, with 15 bases in between. The CDR3 DNA sequence: TGTGCCAGCAGAGAGACGGCGGGAAGTAATTCACCCCTCCACCTT. Translating it yields CASRETAGSNSPLHL.

In regard to this clonotype: A read error may be the cause here, since a much bigger clone is one base away. CDR3 protein: CASSVSGRQGEPQYF. The DNA of the CDR3 is TGTGCCAGCAGCGTAAGCGGGAGACAAGGAGAGCCCCAGTACTTC. The J gene is TRBJ2-5, the V gene TRBV7-3; TRBD2 agrees at 8 bases. The germline CDR1 and CDR2 sequences are SGHTA and FQGTGA. The CDR3 covers 15 residues.

This clonotype was detected many times. The V call is TRBV20-1, the J call TRBJ1-6; 8 bases fit TRBD1. This CDR3 region has 14 residues. From germline, CDR1 is DFQATT and CDR2 SNEGSKA (reference sequence). J lost 9 bases, V lost 6 bases, and 10 bases had no gene match. The CDR3 sequence is CSATDREGSSPLHF. The CDR3 DNA follows: TGCAGTGCCACGGACAGGGAAGGGAGTTCACCCCTCCACTTT.

This chain links TRBV29-1 with TRBJ1-2; tentative D call: TRBD1 (6 bases). Trimming pared 6 bases from V and 0 bases from J, leaving 11 bases between. The CDR3 is 13 residues long. Germline V gene sequence: CDR1 SQVTM, CDR2 ANQGSEA. The CDR3 reads CSVGTGTNYGYTF. The CDR3 DNA reads TGCAGCGTGGGCACAGGGACTAACTATGGCTACACCTTC.

The J gene is TRBJ2-5, the V gene TRBV20-1, with D unclear. Germline lookup yields CDR1 DFQATT and CDR2 SNEGSKA (reference sequence). Trimming took 1 base from V and 0 from J, leaving 15 bases between them. This CDR3 comprises 16 residues. The chain's CDR3 is CSARALGGPDQETQYF. The CDR3, as DNA: TGCAGTGCTAGAGCGCTAGGCGGACCAGACCAAGAGACCCAGTACTTC.

This clonotype occurred many times. V is TRBV7-9 and J is TRBJ2-7, with TRBD2 matching over 8 bases. V shed 4 bases and J 4 bases; nucleotides not matched to a gene: 6. The CDR3 extends over 14 amino acids. Germline-derived CDR1 and CDR2 are SEHNR and FQNEAQ (reference sequence). The CDR3 DNA reads as TGTGCCAGCAGCTCCGGGGGGGGCGCGTACGAGCAGTACTTC. This codes for CASSSGGGAYEQYF.

V usage is TRBV9 and J usage is TRBJ1-2; D gene uncertain. The germline V and J ends were trimmed by 6 bases and 0 bases, with 21 bases remaining between them. CDR1 and CDR2 (germline): SGDLS, YYNGEE. The CDR3 has 17 residues. CDR3 nucleotides: TGTGCCAGCACCAGAAGGCCGGGCCCCCGGTCTAACTATGGCTACACCTTC. It encodes CASTRRPGPRSNYGYTF.

This clonotype has only a few counts. CDR3 DNA: TGTGCCAGCAGCTTTCTTAGCGGGAGGGCCGTGATAGAGACCCAGTACTTC. Protein product: CASSFLSGRAVIETQYF. The chain couples TRBV7-2 to TRBJ2-5; 11 bases align to TRBD2. V dropped 3 bases and J dropped 4; count of bases not matched to a gene: 10. The CDR3 loop spans 17 amino acids. The V gene's germline CDR1 is SGHTA and CDR2 FQGNSA.

V is TRBV15 and J is TRBJ2-2; 8 nucleotides agree with TRBD1. Germline CDR1 reads LNHNV; CDR2 reads YYDKDF (reference sequence). The CDR3 length is 17 residues. J gave up 6 bases and V 0 bases, and 9 bases lay outside the gene matches. CDR3 in DNA: TGTGCCACCAGCAGAGATCTGACAGGGGCCACGGCCGGGGAGCTGTTTTTT. It specifies CATSRDLTGATAGELFF.

A few counts support this clonotype. This chain joins TRBV6-5 and TRBJ2-7; a weak D match, TRBD2 (6 bases). The V end lost 9 bases, the J end lost 2 bases, and 11 bases lay between the germline ends. This CDR3 contains 12 residues. Germline CDR1 reads MNHEY; CDR2 reads SVGAGI. The CDR3 protein is CARRGTAYEQYF. In DNA form, the CDR3 reads TGTGCCAGACGGGGGACGGCCTACGAGCAGTACTTC.

CDR3 DNA sequence: TGTGCCAGCCAAGGGAGCAGCTCCTACGAGCAGTACTTC. It codes for CASQGSSSYEQYF. J is TRBJ2-7 and V is TRBV12-3 or TRBV12-4, with a tentative D call TRBD2 (5 bases). Trimming took 8 bases from V and 0 from J, leaving 11 bases between them. This CDR3 comprises 13 residues.

Of note for this clonotype: Compared with germline, one end of the junction differs, possibly owing to a read error. The rearrangement links TRBV7-9 to TRBJ2-5, with a possible D match to TRBD2 (7 bases). Germline loops: CDR1 SEHNR, CDR2 FQNEAQ (reference sequence). The CDR3 runs to 15 residues. CDR3: CAGSLDGGARETQYF. The CDR3 nucleotides are TGTGCCGGCAGCTTGGATGGGGGGGCTCGAGAGACCCAGTACTTC.

The chain employs TRBV10-3 and TRBJ1-5, with 7 bases fitting TRBD1. The CDR3 extends over 18 amino acids. V dropped 10 bases and J dropped 0; count of bases not matched to a gene: 18. From germline, CDR1 is ENHRY and CDR2 SYGVKD. DNA of the CDR3: TGTGCCAGCGGAAGACCTCTTGGGACAGAGATTAGCAATCAGCCCCAGCATTTT. This codes for CASGRPLGTEISNQPQHF.

The table lists this clonotype with a few counts. This chain links TRBV2 with TRBJ1-2, with 8 bases that match TRBD1. The CDR3 contains 13 residues. Losses at the gene ends were 6 bases for V and 8 bases for J; bases not matched to a gene: 8. Per the germline V gene, CDR1 is SNHLY and CDR2 is FYNNEI. In nucleotides, the CDR3 is TGTGCCAGCAGACCAGGGGGCGCGGACGGCTACACCTTC. Translation: CASRPGGADGYTF.

The rearrangement links TRBV19 to TRBJ1-5, with D hard to call. V was shortened by 1 base and J by 2 bases, with 9 bases between the two germline ends. Germline CDR1 reads LNHDA; CDR2 reads SQIVND (reference sequence). The CDR3 runs to 15 residues. CDR3 sequence reads: CASSIVGVGNQPQHF. The CDR3 bases are TGTGCCAGTAGTATAGTTGGAGTAGGCAATCAGCCCCAGCATTTT.

Ten or more counts support this clonotype. The V gene is TRBV29-1, the J gene TRBJ2-2, with D uncertain. Per the germline V gene, CDR1 is SQVTM and CDR2 is ANQGSEA. CDR3 length equals 14 residues. Trimming pared 0 bases from V and 8 bases from J, leaving 13 bases between. For the CDR3, the DNA is TGCAGCGTTGAAGACCGGCTAGTTACAGGGGAGCTGTTTTTT. Translating it yields CSVEDRLVTGELFF.